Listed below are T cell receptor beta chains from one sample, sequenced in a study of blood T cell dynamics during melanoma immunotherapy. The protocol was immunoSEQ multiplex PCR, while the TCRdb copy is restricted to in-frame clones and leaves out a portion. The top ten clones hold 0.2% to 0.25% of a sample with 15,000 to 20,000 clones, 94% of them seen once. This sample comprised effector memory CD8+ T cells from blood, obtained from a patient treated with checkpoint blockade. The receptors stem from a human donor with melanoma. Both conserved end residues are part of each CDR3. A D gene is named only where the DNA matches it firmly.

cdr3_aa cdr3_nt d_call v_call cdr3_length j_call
CASSYSAPSTDTQYF TGTGCCAGCAGTTACTCGGCACCTAGCACAGATACGCAGTATTTT NA TRBV6-6 15 TRBJ2-3
CASSSGLAGEQYF TGTGCCAGCAGTTCGGGACTAGCAGGCGAGCAGTACTTC TRBD2 TRBV27 13 TRBJ2-7
CASSVPGPNSEDTGELFF TGTGCCAGCAGCGTTCCGGGACCAAACAGCGAGGACACCGGGGAGCTGTTTTTT NA TRBV9 18 TRBJ2-2
CASSRQASTDTQYF TGTGCCAGCAGTCGACAGGCCTCCACAGATACGCAGTATTTT NA TRBV27 14 TRBJ2-3
CASSQEKARDEQFF TGCGCCAGCAGCCAAGAGAAGGCCAGGGATGAGCAGTTCTTC NA TRBV4-1 14 TRBJ2-1
CASSLSHYEQYF TGTGCCAGCAGCTTGTCGCACTACGAGCAGTACTTC NA TRBV5-4 12 TRBJ2-7
CASGRQGVYNEQFF TGTGCCAGCGGTCGACAGGGAGTTTACAATGAGCAGTTCTTC TRBD1 TRBV28 14 TRBJ2-1
CASSRKLWDYEQYF TGCGCCAGCAGCCGCAAGTTATGGGACTACGAGCAGTACTTC NA TRBV4-1 14 TRBJ2-7
CASSGNNEQFF TGTGCCAGCAGCGGGAACAATGAGCAGTTCTTC NA TRBV9 11 TRBJ2-1
CASQEFKCCGNQPQHF TGTGCCAGCCAGGAGTTTAAGTGTTGCGGCAATCAGCCCCAGCATTTT NA TRBV21-1 16 TRBJ1-5
CASSSTTSGDHYEQYF TGTGCCAGCAGCTCCACTACTAGCGGGGACCACTACGAGCAGTACTTC TRBD2 TRBV5-4 16 TRBJ2-7
CASSHRDRPSGANVLTF TGTGCCAGCAGCCATCGGGACAGACCCTCTGGGGCCAACGTCCTGACTTTC TRBD1 TRBV9 17 TRBJ2-6
CASSFGDKEAFF TGTGCCAGCAGCTTCGGGGACAAGGAAGCTTTCTTT NA TRBV7-9 12 TRBJ1-1
CASLGEGFGTDTQYF TGTGCCAGCCTGGGGGAGGGGTTCGGCACAGATACGCAGTATTTT TRBD2 TRBV28 15 TRBJ2-3
CASSANPGLAGAMTYNEQFF TGTGCCAGCAGCGCAAACCCGGGACTAGCGGGAGCTATGACCTACAATGAGCAGTTCTTC TRBD2 TRBV9 20 TRBJ2-1
CASSDFGDYEQYF TGTGCCAGCAGTGATTTCGGCGACTACGAGCAGTACTTC NA TRBV2 13 TRBJ2-7
CASSPSSYEQYF TGTGCCAGCAGTCCAAGCTCCTACGAGCAGTACTTC NA TRBV27 12 TRBJ2-7